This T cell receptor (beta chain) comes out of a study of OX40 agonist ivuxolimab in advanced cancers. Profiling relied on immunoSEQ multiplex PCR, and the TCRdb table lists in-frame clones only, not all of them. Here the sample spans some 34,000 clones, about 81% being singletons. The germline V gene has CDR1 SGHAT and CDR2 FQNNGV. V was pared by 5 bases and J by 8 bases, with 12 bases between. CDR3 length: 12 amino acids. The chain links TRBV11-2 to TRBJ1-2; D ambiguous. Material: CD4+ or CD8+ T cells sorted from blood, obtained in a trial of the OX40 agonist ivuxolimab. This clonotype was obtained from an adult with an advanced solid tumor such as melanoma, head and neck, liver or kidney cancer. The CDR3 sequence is CASSPGDRGYTF. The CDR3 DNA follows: TGTGCCAGCAGCCCCGGGGATCGGGGCTACACCTTC.